This T cell receptor (beta chain) derives from a study of T cells in Graves' hyperthyroidism and ophthalmopathy. Per the germline V gene, CDR1 is PRHDT and CDR2 is FYEKMQ (reference sequence). J lost 4 bases, V lost 4 bases, and 16 bases had no gene match. This CDR3 region has 18 residues. Points from the study as a whole: Most clonotypes expanded in the thyroid (above 0.001) were also present in blood. It was a median about 6 months before onset that the model predicted ophthalmopathy.

RNA transcripts provided the source from which TCR beta CDR3 regions were amplified. The primer set for the first-round RT-PCR of the TCR CDR3 was HTBI. TCRdb called the multiplex PCR reads again in MiXCR, with one record for every CDR3 protein. The data show around 350,000 distinct CDR3 sequences, about a fifth seen once. Any patient presenting with uncontrolled infection, other autoimmune disease, pregnancy or lactation was left out. Diagnoses were made from clinical symptoms, serum measures (thyroxine and TRAb), thyroid ultrasound and orbital computed tomography. Note on this clonotype: The antigen remains unidentified.

The chain joins TRBV13 to TRBJ2-7, with TRBD2 matching over 10 bases. The sample comprised blood. The clonotype originates from a woman aged 18-29 years with Graves' hyperthyroidism. The CDR3 loop reads CASSSIASGGRAFYEQYF. The CDR3 DNA follows: TGTGCCAGCAGCTCAATCGCTAGCGGGGGCCGGGCTTTTTACGAGCAGTACTTC. Combining the CDR3 with reference TRBV13 and TRBJ2-7 gives the whole variable domain AAGVIQSPRHLIKEKRETATLKCYPIPRHDTVYWYQQGPGQDPQFLISFYEKMQSDKGSIPDRFSAQQFSDYHSELNMSSLELGDSALYFCASSSIASGGRAFYEQYFGPGTRLTVT.